The 10 T cell receptor beta chains below all came from one sample that was sequenced in a study of cytomegalovirus exposure and HLA in healthy donors. The PCR had 60 Vbeta and 13 Jbeta primers. Sequenced by immunoSEQ multiplex PCR; TCRdb stores in-frame clones only, minus some. The sample lists 150,000 to 200,000 clones, 65% to 85% seen once, with roughly 1.2% in the top ten. Input material: PBMCs. The receptors derive from a boy between 2 and 10 years old in good health and CMV-seronegative.

The chain employs TRBV28 and TRBJ2-7; 10 bases match TRBD1. Per germline, CDR1 MDHEN and CDR2 SYDVKM. This CDR3 contains 17 residues. The V segment lost 2 bases and the J segment 4 bases; nucleotides outside the gene matches: 11. CDR3 sequence reads: CASSLEISGQGSYEQYF. DNA of the CDR3: TGTGCCAGCAGTTTAGAGATTTCGGGACAGGGGAGTTACGAGCAGTACTTC.

This chain joins TRBV11-2 and TRBJ1-1, with 7 bases fitting TRBD1. The CDR3 loop spans 16 amino acids. From germline, CDR1 is SGHAT and CDR2 FQNNGV. J gave up 4 bases and V 5 bases, and 13 bases lay outside the gene matches. CDR3 residues: CASSPLERGRVTEAFF. CDR3 DNA: TGTGCCAGCAGCCCCCTGGAAAGGGGGCGGGTCACTGAAGCTTTCTTT.

This clone was detected only a few times. The V gene is TRBV9, the J gene TRBJ2-3; TRBD1 matches at 8 bases. CDR1 and CDR2 (germline): SGDLS, YYNGEE. J was trimmed by 2 bases and V by 3 bases; bases with no gene match: 8. The CDR3 covers 16 residues. CDR3 region: CASSATGGFFTDTQYF. The CDR3 DNA is TGTGCCAGCAGCGCAACAGGGGGGTTTTTCACAGATACGCAGTATTTT.

The chain carries TRBV14 and TRBJ2-7; TRBD2 agrees at 15 bases. Per germline, CDR1 SGHDN and CDR2 FVKESK. V lost 0 bases, J lost 1 base, and 10 bases stayed unmatched. The CDR3 is made up of 20 amino acids. DNA of the CDR3: TGTGCCAGCAGCCAAGACGGCTCCGGGACTAGCGGGAGGTTTTCCTACGAGCAGTACTTC. Its translation is CASSQDGSGTSGRFSYEQYF.

This chain uses TRBV19 with TRBJ1-3; 8 bases match TRBD1. CDR3 length: 15 amino acids. The V gene's germline CDR1 is LNHDA and CDR2 SQIVND (reference sequence). The J segment lost 0 bases and the V segment lost 7 bases, leaving 5 bases of the junction unmatched. The chain's CDR3 is CASTRDRSSGNTIYF. CDR3 in DNA: TGTGCCAGTACCCGGGACAGGTCCTCTGGAAACACCATATATTTT.

This clone was observed once. The J gene is TRBJ2-7, the V gene TRBV11-2; D gene uncertain. The CDR3 runs to 12 residues. The germline V gene encodes CDR1 SGHAT and CDR2 FQNNGV. Trimming cost V 6 bases and J 5 bases, with 11 bases left between them. CDR3 region: CASSLLAHEQYF. For the CDR3, the DNA is TGTGCCAGCAGTCTCTTGGCCCACGAGCAGTACTTC.

The chain joins TRBV25-1 to TRBJ2-7, with a tentative D call TRBD2 (5 bases). V lost 7 bases to trimming and J lost 4 bases, with 14 bases between them. This CDR3 region has 13 residues. Looked up from germline, CDR1 is MGHDK and CDR2 is SYGVNS. The CDR3: CASTRTGIYEQYF. The CDR3, as DNA: TGTGCCAGCACAAGGACGGGAATTTACGAGCAGTACTTC.

The rearrangement joins TRBV4-2 to TRBJ1-2; the match to TRBD1 covers 8 bases. Germline-derived CDR1 and CDR2 are LGHNA and YNFKEQ. Losses at the gene ends were 0 bases for V and 5 bases for J; bases not matched to a gene: 11. The CDR3 length is 17 residues. The CDR3: CASSQDPGQGTGYGYTF. DNA of the CDR3: TGTGCCAGCAGCCAAGATCCCGGACAGGGCACCGGATATGGCTACACCTTC.

The V and J genes are TRBV11-2 and TRBJ1-2, with D perhaps matching TRBD1 (6 bases). Trimming shortened V by 10 bases and J by 5 bases, and 17 bases separated the two germline ends. Germline CDR1 reads SGHAT; CDR2 reads FQNNGV. The CDR3 length is 13 residues. In DNA, the CDR3 is TGTGCCACATCAGGACAGCCCGGATATGGCTACACCTTC. Its protein is CATSGQPGYGYTF.

The DNA for the CDR3 is TGCGCCAGCAGTTTGTTATTCACCGGGGAGCTGTTTTTT. Translated, it gives CASSLLFTGELFF. V is TRBV5-1 and J is TRBJ2-2; D unresolved. CDR3 length: 13 residues. Germline V CDR1 and CDR2: SGHRS, YFSETQ. With 5 bases removed from V and 4 bases from J, the gap between germline ends came to 9 bases.